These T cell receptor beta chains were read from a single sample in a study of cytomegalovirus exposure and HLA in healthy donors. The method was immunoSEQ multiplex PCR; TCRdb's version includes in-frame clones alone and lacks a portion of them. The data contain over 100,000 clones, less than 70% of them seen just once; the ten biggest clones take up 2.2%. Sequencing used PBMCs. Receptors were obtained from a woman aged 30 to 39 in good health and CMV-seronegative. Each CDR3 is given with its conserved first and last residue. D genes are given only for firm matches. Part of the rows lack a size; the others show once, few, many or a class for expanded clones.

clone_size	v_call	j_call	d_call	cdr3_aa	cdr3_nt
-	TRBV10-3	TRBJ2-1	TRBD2	CAIGTGTSGVYNEQFF	TGTGCCATCGGGACCGGGACTAGCGGGGTTTACAATGAGCAGTTCTTC
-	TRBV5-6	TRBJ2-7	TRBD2	CASTLRGGVGEQYF	TGTGCCAGCACCCTCCGGGGGGGAGTAGGCGAGCAGTACTTC
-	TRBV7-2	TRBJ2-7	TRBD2	CASSFLAGGPGEQYF	TGTGCCAGCAGCTTTTTGGCGGGAGGGCCGGGAGAGCAGTACTTC
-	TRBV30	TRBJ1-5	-	CAWSQDGLNQPQHF	TGTGCCTGGAGCCAGGACGGACTCAATCAGCCCCAGCATTTT
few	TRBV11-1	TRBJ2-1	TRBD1	CASSPTGGESYNEQFF	TGTGCCAGCAGCCCGACAGGGGGCGAGTCCTACAATGAGCAGTTCTTC
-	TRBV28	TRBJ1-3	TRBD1	CASSLGQGSGNTIYF	TGTGCCAGCAGTCTGGGACAGGGTTCTGGAAACACCATATATTTT
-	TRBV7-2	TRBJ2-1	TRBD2	CASSPGLAEADWPYNEQFF	TGTGCCAGCAGCCCGGGACTAGCGGAGGCCGATTGGCCCTACAATGAGCAGTTCTTC
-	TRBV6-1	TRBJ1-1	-	CASSITGNTEAFF	TGTGCCAGCAGTATTACAGGCAACACTGAAGCTTTCTTT
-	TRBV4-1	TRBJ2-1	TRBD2	CASSRGEGREVGEQFF	TGCGCCAGCAGCCGCGGGGAAGGGCGGGAGGTGGGTGAGCAGTTCTTC
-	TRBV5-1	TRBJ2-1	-	CASSLDPGNNEQFF	TGCGCCAGCAGCTTGGATCCAGGGAACAATGAGCAGTTCTTC
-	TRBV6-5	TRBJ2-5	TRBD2	CASSYRLARGETQYF	TGTGCCAGCAGTTACCGACTAGCGAGGGGAGAGACCCAGTACTTC
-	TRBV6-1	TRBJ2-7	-	CASSPRGASYEQYF	TGTGCCAGCAGTCCCCGGGGGGCCTCCTACGAGCAGTACTTC
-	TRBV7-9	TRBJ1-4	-	CASSLLGHPNEKLFF	TGTGCCAGCAGCTTATTGGGACATCCGAATGAAAAACTGTTTTTT
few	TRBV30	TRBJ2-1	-	CAWSRGLVGEQFF	TGTGCCTGGAGTCGGGGTTTAGTAGGAGAGCAGTTCTTC
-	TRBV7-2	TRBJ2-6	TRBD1	CASSLQGVAGANVLTF	TGTGCCAGCAGCTTACAGGGGGTCGCTGGGGCCAACGTCCTGACTTTC
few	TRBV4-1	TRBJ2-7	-	CASSQETGREQYF	TGCGCCAGCAGCCAAGAAACAGGGCGCGAGCAGTACTTC
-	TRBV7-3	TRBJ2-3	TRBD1	CASSLQTGPEDTQYF	TGTGCCAGCAGCCTCCAGACAGGGCCGGAAGATACGCAGTATTTT
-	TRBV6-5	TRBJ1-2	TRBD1	CASRTQGGNYGYTF	TGTGCCAGCAGGACACAGGGGGGAAACTATGGCTACACCTTC
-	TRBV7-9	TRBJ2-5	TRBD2	CASSFITSGQETQYF	TGTGCCAGCAGCTTCATCACTAGCGGCCAAGAGACCCAGTACTTC
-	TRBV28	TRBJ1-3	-	CASSLRGSSGNTIYF	TGTGCCAGCAGTTTAAGGGGATCCTCTGGAAACACCATATATTTT
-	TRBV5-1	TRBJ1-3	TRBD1	CASSPPTGERNTIYF	TGCGCCAGCAGCCCACCGACAGGGGAAAGAAACACCATATATTTT
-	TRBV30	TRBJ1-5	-	CAWSYRGNQPQHF	TGTGCCTGGAGTTACAGGGGCAATCAGCCCCAGCATTTT
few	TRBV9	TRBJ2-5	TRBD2	CASSAGLARETQYF	TGTGCCAGCAGCGCGGGACTAGCCCGCGAGACCCAGTACTTC
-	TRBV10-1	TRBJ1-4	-	CASRRQDGNEKLFF	TGCGCCAGCAGGAGACAAGACGGAAATGAAAAACTGTTTTTT
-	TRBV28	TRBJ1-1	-	CASIRTENTEAFF	TGTGCCAGCATACGGACAGAGAACACTGAAGCTTTCTTT
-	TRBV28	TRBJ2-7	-	CASSPAGGGSYEQYF	TGTGCCAGCAGTCCCGCGGGCGGAGGATCCTACGAGCAGTACTTC